The clone carrying this T cell receptor (beta chain) was found once. TCRdb's copy holds only in-frame clones and misses some; the assay was immunoSEQ multiplex PCR. Counted here are tens of thousands of clones, approximately 90% occurring once; the ten biggest clones make up over 5%. The sample originates from a study of blood T cell repertoires in COVID-19. CDR3 size: 14 residues. Germline loops: CDR1 LGHDT, CDR2 YNNKEL (reference sequence). V dropped 4 bases and J dropped 5; count of bases not matched to a gene: 7. Material: peripheral blood. This sequence joins TRBV3-1 (or the pseudogene TRBV3-2) and TRBJ1-1, with TRBD1 identical over 7 bases. This clonotype was obtained from a woman in her 70s with acute or convalescent COVID-19. CDR3 nucleotides: TGTGCCAGCAGCCTACGACAGGGATGGACTGAAGCTTTCTTT. Translation: CASSLRQGWTEAFF.